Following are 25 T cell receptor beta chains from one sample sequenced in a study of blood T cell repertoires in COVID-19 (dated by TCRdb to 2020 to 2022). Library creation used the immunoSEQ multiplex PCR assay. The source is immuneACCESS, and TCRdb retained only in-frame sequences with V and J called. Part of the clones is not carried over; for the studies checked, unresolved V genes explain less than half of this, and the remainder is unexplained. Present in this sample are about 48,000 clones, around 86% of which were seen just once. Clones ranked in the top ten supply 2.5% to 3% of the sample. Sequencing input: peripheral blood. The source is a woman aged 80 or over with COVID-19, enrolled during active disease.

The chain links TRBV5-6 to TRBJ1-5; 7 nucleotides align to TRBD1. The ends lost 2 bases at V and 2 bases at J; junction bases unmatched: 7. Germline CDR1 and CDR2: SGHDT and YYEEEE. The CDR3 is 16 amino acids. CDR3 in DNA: TGTGCCAGCAGCTTTGGCAGGGGGATCGGCAATCAGCCCCAGCATTTT. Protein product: CASSFGRGIGNQPQHF.

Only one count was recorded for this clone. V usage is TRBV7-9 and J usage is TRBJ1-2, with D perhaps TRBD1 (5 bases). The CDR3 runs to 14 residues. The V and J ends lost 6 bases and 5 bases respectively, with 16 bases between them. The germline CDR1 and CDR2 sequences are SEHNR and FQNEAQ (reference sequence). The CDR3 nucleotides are TGTGCCAGCAGTCCCGAAGGGGTCGGGTATGGCTACACCTTC. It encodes CASSPEGVGYGYTF.

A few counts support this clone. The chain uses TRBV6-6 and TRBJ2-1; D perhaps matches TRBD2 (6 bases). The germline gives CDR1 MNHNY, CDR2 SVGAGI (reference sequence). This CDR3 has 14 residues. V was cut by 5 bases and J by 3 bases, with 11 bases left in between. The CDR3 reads CASSNRDFYNEQFF. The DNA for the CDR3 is TGTGCCAGCAGTAACCGGGACTTCTACAATGAGCAGTTCTTC.

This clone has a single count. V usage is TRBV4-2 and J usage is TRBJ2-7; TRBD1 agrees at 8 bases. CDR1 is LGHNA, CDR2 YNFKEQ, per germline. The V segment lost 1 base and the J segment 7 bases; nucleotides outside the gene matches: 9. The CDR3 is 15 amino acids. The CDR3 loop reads CASSQGQGAPGEQYF. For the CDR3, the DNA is TGTGCCAGCAGCCAAGGTCAGGGGGCGCCGGGAGAGCAGTACTTC.

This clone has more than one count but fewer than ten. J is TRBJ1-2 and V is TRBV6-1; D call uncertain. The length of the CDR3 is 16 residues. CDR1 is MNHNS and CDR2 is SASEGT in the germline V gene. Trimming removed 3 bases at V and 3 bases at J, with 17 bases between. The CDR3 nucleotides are TGTGCCAGCAGTGACCCCCGGGTCAGAGAAGACTATGGCTACACCTTC. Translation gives CASSDPRVREDYGYTF.

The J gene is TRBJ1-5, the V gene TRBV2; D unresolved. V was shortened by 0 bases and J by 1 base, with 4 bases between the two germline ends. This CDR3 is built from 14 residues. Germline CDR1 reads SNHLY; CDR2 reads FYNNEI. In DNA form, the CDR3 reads TGTGCCAGCAGTGAAGCCGGGAGCAATCAGCCCCAGCATTTT. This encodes CASSEAGSNQPQHF.

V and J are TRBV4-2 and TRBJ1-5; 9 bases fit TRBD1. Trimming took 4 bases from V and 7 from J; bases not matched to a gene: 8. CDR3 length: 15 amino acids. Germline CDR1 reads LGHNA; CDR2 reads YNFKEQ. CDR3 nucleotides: TGTGCCAGCAGCCTGAATGACAGGGGGGGACAGCCCCAGCATTTT. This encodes CASSLNDRGGQPQHF.

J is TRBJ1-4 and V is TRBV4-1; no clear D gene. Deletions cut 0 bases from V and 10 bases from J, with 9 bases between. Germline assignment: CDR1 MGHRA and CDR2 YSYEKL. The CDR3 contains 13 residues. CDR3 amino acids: CASSQDRERKLFF. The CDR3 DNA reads TGCGCCAGCAGCCAAGATCGAGAGAGAAAACTGTTTTTT.

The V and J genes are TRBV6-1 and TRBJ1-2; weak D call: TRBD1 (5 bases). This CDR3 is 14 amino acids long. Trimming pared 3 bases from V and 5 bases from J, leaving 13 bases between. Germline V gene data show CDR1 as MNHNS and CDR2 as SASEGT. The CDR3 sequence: CASSDAGGGYGYTF. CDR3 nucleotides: TGTGCCAGCAGTGACGCGGGGGGTGGGTATGGCTACACCTTC.

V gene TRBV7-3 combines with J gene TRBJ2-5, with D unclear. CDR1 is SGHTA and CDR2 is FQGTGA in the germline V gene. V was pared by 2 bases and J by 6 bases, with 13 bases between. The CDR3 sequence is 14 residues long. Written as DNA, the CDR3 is TGTGCCAGCAGCTTAGACCCTAGTCGGAAGACCCAGTACTTC. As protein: CASSLDPSRKTQYF. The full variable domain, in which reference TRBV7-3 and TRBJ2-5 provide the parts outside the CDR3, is GAGVSQTPSNKVTEKGKYVELRCDPISGHTALYWYRQSLGQGPEFLIYFQGTGAADDSGLPNDRFFAVRPEGSVSTLKIQRTERGDSAVYLCASSLDPSRKTQYFGPGTRLLVL.

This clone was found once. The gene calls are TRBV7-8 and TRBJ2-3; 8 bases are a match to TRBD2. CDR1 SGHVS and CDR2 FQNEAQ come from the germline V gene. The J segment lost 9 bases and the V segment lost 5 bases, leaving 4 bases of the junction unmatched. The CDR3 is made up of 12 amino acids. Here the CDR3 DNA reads TGTGCCAGCAGCGTTAGCGGGACCACGCAGTATTTT. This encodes CASSVSGTTQYF.

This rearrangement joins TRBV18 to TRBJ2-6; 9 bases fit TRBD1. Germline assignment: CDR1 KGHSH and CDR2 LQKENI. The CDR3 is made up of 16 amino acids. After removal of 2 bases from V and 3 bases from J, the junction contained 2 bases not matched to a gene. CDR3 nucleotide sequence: TGTGCCAGCTCACCAAACAGGGGGCTTGGGGCCAACGTCCTGACTTTC. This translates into CASSPNRGLGANVLTF.

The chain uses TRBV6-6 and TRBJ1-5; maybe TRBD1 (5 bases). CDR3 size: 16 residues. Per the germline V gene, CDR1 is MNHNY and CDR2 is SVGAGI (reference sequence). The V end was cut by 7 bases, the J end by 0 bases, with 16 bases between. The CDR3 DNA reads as TGTGCCAGCACGGCCCGGGGGGATTATAGCAATCAGCCCCAGCATTTT. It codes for CASTARGDYSNQPQHF.

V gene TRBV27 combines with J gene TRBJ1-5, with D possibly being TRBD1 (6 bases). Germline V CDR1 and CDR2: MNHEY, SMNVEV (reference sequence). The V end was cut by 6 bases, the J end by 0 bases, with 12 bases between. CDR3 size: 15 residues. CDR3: CASSPGQLSNQPQHF. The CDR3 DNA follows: TGTGCCAGCAGCCCAGGACAGCTTAGCAATCAGCCCCAGCATTTT.

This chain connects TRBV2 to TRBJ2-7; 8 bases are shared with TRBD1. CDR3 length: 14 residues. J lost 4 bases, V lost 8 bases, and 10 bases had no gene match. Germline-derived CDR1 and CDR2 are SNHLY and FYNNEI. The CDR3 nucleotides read TGTGCCAGCTTGGCAGGGGGCTTTGGGTACGAGCAGTACTTC. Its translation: CASLAGGFGYEQYF. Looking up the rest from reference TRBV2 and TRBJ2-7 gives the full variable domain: EPEVTQTPSHQVTQMGQEVILRCVPISNHLYFYWYRQILGQKVEFLVSFYNNEISEKSEIFDDQFSVERPDGSNFTLKIRSTKLEDSAMYFCASLAGGFGYEQYFGPGTRLTVT.

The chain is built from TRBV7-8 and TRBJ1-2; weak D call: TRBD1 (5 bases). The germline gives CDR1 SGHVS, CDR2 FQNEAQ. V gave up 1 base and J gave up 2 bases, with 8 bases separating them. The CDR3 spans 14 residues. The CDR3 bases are TGTGCCAGCAGCTTAGTACAGGTGAACTATGGCTACACCTTC. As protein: CASSLVQVNYGYTF.

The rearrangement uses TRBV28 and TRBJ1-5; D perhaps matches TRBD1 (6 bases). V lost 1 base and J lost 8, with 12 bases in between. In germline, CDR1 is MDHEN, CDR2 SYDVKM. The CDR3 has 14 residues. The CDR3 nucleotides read TGTGCCAGCAGTTTATACAGGGTGGAGAAGCCCCAGCATTTT. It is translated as CASSLYRVEKPQHF.

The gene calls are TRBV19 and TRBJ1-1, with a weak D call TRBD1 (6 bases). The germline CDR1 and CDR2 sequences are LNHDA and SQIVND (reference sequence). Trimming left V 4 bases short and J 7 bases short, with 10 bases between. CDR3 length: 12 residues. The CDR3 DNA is TGTGCCAGTAGTAAACAGGGACGTGAAGCTTTCTTT. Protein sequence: CASSKQGREAFF.

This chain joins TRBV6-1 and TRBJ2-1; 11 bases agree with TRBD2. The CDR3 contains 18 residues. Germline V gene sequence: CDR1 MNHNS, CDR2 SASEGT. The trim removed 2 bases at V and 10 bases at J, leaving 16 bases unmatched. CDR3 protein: CASSESSGRFLRGKEQFF. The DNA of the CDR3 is TGTGCCAGCAGTGAATCTAGCGGGAGGTTCCTCCGCGGAAAGGAGCAGTTCTTC.

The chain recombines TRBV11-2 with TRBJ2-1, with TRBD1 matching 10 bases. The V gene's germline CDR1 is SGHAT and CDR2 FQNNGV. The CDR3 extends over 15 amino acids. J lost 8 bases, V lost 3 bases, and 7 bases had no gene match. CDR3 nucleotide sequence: TGTGCCAGCAGCTTTCGACAGGGGGCGAACTATGAGCAGTTCTTC. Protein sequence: CASSFRQGANYEQFF.

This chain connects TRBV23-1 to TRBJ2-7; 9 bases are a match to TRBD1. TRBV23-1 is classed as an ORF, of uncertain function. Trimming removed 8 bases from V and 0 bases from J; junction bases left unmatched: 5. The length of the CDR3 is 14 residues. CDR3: CASLQGQGSYEQYF. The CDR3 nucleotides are TGCGCCAGCCTCCAGGGACAGGGCTCCTACGAGCAGTACTTC.

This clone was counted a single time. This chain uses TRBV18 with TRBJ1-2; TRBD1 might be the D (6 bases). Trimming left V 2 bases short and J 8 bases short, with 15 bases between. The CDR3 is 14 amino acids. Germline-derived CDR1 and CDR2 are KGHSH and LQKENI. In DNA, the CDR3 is TGTGCCAGCTCACCAGGGAATTGGGGGCACGGCTACACCTTC. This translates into CASSPGNWGHGYTF. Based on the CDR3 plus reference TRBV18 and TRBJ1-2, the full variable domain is NAGVMQNPRHLVRRRGQEARLRCSPMKGHSHVYWYRQLPEEGLKFMVYLQKENIIDESGMPKERFSAEFPKEGPSILRIQQVVRGDSAAYFCASSPGNWGHGYTFGSGTRLTVV.

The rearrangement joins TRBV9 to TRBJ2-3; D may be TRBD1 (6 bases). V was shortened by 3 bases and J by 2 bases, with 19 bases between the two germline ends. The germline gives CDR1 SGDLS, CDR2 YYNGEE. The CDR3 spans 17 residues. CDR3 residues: CASSALGGRTTTDTQYF. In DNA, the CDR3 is TGTGCCAGCAGCGCCCTTGGGGGCAGAACCACCACAGATACGCAGTATTTT. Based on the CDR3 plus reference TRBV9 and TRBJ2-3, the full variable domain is DSGVTQTPKHLITATGQRVTLRCSPRSGDLSVYWYQQSLDQGLQFLIQYYNGEERAKGNILERFSAQQFPDLHSELNLSSLELGDSALYFCASSALGGRTTTDTQYFGPGTRLTVL.

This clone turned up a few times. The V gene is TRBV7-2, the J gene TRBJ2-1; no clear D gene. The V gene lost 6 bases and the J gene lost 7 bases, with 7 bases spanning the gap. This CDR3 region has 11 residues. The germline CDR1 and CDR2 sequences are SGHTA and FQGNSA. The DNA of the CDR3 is TGTGCCAGCAGTCGGGTAAATGAGCAGTTCTTC. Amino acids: CASSRVNEQFF.

The CDR3 sequence: CASSLGGGGQGNTEAFF. In nucleotides, the CDR3 is TGTGCCAGCAGCTTAGGAGGAGGGGGACAGGGGAACACTGAAGCTTTCTTT. The rearrangement links TRBV7-9 to TRBJ1-1; 9 bases match TRBD1. Germline CDR1 SEHNR, CDR2 FQNEAQ (reference sequence). The CDR3 loop spans 17 amino acids. Trimming removed 1 base from V and 1 base from J; junction bases left unmatched: 7.